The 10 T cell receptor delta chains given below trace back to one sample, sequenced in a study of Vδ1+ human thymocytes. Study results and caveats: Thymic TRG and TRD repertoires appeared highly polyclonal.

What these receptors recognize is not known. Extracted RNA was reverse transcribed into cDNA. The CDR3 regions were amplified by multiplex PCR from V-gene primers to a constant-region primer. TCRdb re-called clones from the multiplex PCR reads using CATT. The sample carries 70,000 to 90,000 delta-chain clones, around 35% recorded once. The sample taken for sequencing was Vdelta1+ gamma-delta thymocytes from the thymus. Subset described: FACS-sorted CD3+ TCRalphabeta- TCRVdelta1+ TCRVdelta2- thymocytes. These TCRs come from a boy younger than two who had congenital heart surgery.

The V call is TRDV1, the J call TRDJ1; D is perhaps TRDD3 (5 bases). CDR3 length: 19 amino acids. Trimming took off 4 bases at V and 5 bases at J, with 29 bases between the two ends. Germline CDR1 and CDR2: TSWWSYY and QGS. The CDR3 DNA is TGTGCTCTTGGGGCAGGCGGCCAAACTGGCTCTACGGGGCTAGATAAACTCATCTTT. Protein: CALGAGGQTGSTGLDKLIF.

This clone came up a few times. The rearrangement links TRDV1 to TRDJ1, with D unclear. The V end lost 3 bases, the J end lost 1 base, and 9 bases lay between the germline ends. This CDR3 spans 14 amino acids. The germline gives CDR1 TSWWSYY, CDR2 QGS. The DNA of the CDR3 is TGTGCTCTTGGGGACGGACACCCCACCGATAAACTCATCTTT. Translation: CALGDGHPTDKLIF.

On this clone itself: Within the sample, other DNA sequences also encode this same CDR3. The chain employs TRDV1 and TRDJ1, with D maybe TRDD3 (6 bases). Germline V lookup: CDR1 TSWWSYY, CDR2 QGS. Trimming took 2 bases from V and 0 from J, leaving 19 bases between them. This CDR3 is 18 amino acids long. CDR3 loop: CALGESSVLGPYTDKLIF. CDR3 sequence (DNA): TGTGCTCTTGGGGAATCGAGTGTTCTGGGGCCGTACACCGATAAACTCATCTTT.

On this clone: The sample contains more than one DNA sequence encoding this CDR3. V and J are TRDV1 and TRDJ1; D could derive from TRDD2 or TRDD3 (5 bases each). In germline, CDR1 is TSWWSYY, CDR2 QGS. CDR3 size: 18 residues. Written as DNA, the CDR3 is TGTGCCATCTCCTATTGTACTGGTGGACCCAGGTACACCGATAAACTCATCTTT. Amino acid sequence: CAISYCTGGPRYTDKLIF.

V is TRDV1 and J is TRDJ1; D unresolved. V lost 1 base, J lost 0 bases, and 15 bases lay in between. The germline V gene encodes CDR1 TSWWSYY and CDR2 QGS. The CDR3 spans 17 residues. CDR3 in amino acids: CALGEPKFTPYTDKLIF. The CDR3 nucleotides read TGTGCTCTTGGGGAACCTAAGTTCACCCCGTACACCGATAAACTCATCTTT.

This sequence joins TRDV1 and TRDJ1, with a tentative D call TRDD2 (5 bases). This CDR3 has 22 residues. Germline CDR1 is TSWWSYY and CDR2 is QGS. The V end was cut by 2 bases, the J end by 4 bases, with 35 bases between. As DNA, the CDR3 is TGTGCTCTTGGGGAAGGGCCCCTACGGGAGGTTACAACCGTCGTGGCTTTCGATAAACTCATCTTT. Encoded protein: CALGEGPLREVTTVVAFDKLIF.

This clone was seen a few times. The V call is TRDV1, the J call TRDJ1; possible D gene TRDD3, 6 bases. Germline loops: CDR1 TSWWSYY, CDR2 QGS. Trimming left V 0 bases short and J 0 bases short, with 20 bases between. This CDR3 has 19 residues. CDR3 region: CALGELPGMIRQYTDKLIF. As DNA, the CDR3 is TGTGCTCTTGGGGAACTACCGGGGATGATACGCCAGTACACCGATAAACTCATCTTT.

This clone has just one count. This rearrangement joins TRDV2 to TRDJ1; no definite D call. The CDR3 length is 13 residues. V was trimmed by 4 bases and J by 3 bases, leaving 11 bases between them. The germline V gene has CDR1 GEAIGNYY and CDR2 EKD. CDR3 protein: CACESLLADKLIF. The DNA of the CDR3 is TGTGCCTGTGAGAGCCTTTTGGCCGATAAACTCATCTTT.

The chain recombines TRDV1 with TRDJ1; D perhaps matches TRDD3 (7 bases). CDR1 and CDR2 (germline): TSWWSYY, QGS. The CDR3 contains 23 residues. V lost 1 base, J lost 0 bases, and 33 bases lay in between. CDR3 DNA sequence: TGTGCTCTTGGGGAACCGACTTTTCCTTCCCAAATACTGGGGACCCCGTACACCGATAAACTCATCTTT. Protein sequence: CALGEPTFPSQILGTPYTDKLIF.

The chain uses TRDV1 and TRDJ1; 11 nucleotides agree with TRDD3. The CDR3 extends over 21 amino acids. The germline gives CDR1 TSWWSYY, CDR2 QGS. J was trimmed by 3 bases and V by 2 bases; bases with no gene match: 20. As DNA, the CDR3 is TGTGCTCTTGGGGAAAGTCTTCCTACGTACTGGGGGATAGTACGCGCCGATAAACTCATCTTT. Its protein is CALGESLPTYWGIVRADKLIF.